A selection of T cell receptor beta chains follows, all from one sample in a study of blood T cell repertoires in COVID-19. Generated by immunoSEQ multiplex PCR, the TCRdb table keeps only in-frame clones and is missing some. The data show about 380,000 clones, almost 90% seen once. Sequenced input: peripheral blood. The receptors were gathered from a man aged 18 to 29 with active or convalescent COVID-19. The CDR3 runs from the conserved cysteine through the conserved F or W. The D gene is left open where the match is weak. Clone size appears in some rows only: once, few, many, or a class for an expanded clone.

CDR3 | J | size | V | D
CASSLAATYEQYF | TRBJ2-7 | - | TRBV7-9 | -
CASRHTGTALLRSTDTQYF | TRBJ2-3 | - | TRBV7-8 | TRBD1
CASSQETSYNEQFF | TRBJ2-1 | - | TRBV14 | -
CASSLTPDRGLETQYF | TRBJ2-5 | - | TRBV7-2 | TRBD1
CASSPWTGDSYGYTF | TRBJ1-2 | - | TRBV7-9 | TRBD1
CASSVGLGGSKISPLHF | TRBJ1-6 | - | TRBV9 | -
CASSLLPGVTGELFF | TRBJ2-2 | - | TRBV27 | -
CASSPEPGQPQHF | TRBJ1-5 | few | TRBV7-3 | -
CASSPNRGPTYEQYF | TRBJ2-7 | - | TRBV9 | TRBD1
CASSDSGDTQYF | TRBJ2-3 | - | TRBV9 | -
CASSLTLAGGRIEQYF | TRBJ2-7 | - | TRBV27 | TRBD2
CASSPQDGVNYGYTF | TRBJ1-2 | few | TRBV18 | -
CASKISGNTGELFF | TRBJ2-2 | few | TRBV2 | -
CASSVSSRTEYNEQFF | TRBJ2-1 | - | TRBV9 | -
CASSPGGIYGYTF | TRBJ1-2 | - | TRBV12-3/TRBV12-4 | -